Below, 30 T cell receptor beta chains from the same sample are listed, as sequenced in a study of glioma-infiltrating T cells after dendritic cell vaccination. Stated time point: after dendritic cell vaccination, including at tumor progression/relapse. Sequenced by immunoSEQ multiplex PCR; TCRdb stores in-frame clones only, minus some. The sample shows approximately 110,000 clones, roughly 89% of them seen only once. Material: blood, obtained after dendritic cell vaccination. These receptors came from a human donor with glioblastoma.

The CDR3 loop reads CAISGGRGQGTDTQYF. The CDR3 coding sequence is TGTGCCATCAGTGGGGGCAGGGGGCAGGGAACAGATACGCAGTATTTT. The chain links TRBV10-3 to TRBJ2-3; 8 nucleotides align to TRBD1. The CDR3 totals 16 residues. J was trimmed by 3 bases and V by 4 bases; bases with no gene match: 9. Looked up from germline, CDR1 is ENHRY and CDR2 is SYGVKD.

V usage is TRBV6-5 and J usage is TRBJ1-1; D may be TRBD1 (6 bases). Trimming stripped 2 bases from V and 6 bases from J, with 10 bases between. CDR3 length: 13 amino acids. The germline CDR1 and CDR2 sequences are MNHEY and SVGAGI. This chain's CDR3 is CASSYTGYSEAFF. CDR3 in DNA: TGTGCCAGCAGTTACACAGGGTATTCTGAAGCTTTCTTT.

The gene calls are TRBV6-6 and TRBJ1-1; TRBD1 might be the D (6 bases). This CDR3 is built from 12 residues. CDR1 is MNHNY and CDR2 is SVGAGI in the germline V gene (reference sequence). Trimming left V 6 bases short and J 10 bases short, with 15 bases between. CDR3 sequence (DNA): TGTGCCAGCAGCCGCGAGGGGGGGCGAGCTTTCTTT. Translated: CASSREGGRAFF.

V gene TRBV30 combines with J gene TRBJ1-1; maybe TRBD1 (6 bases). Germline V CDR1 and CDR2: GTSNPN, SVGIG (reference sequence). V dropped 3 bases and J dropped 7 bases, with 12 bases sitting between them. The CDR3 covers 12 residues. As DNA, the CDR3 is TGTGCCTGGAGAGGACAGAGGGGTGAAGCTTTCTTT. Amino acids: CAWRGQRGEAFF.

V is TRBV6-4 and J is TRBJ1-6; no firm D call. CDR1 is MRHNA and CDR2 is SNTAGT in the germline V gene. V was shortened by 1 base and J by 7 bases, with 5 bases between the two germline ends. This CDR3 region has 13 residues. The CDR3 nucleotides are TGTGCCAGCAGTGACTTACAGAATTCACCCCTCCACTTT. This sequence encodes CASSDLQNSPLHF.

The gene calls are TRBV9 and TRBJ2-1; the match to TRBD2 covers 9 bases. Germline V gives CDR1 SGDLS, CDR2 YYNGEE. V shed 4 bases, J shed 8 bases, and the junction held 10 bases outside the gene matches. This CDR3 has 15 amino acids. CDR3 sequence reads: CASSLRLAGGDEQFF. CDR3 DNA: TGTGCCAGCAGCCTCCGACTGGCGGGGGGGGATGAGCAGTTCTTC.

CDR3 residues: CASSLGGLMNTEAFF. In nucleotides, the CDR3 is TGTGCCAGCAGCTTGGGGGGGCTCATGAACACTGAAGCTTTCTTT. The gene calls are TRBV5-6 and TRBJ1-1, with D possibly matching TRBD1 (6 bases). Trimming left V 0 bases short and J 0 bases short, with 9 bases between. Germline CDR1 reads SGHDT; CDR2 reads YYEEEE. The CDR3 length is 15 residues.

The V gene is TRBV7-2, the J gene TRBJ1-3; no reliable D call. The V end was cut by 0 bases, the J end by 0 bases, with 9 bases between. Germline V gene sequence: CDR1 SGHTA, CDR2 FQGNSA. CDR3 size: 16 residues. This CDR3 reads CASSLARAGSGNTIYF. The CDR3 DNA follows: TGTGCCAGCAGCTTAGCGCGGGCAGGCTCTGGAAACACCATATATTTT.

In DNA, the CDR3 is TGTGCCAGCAGGGAGGGACAGTACTACGAGCAGTACTTC. This sequence encodes CASREGQYYEQYF. J is TRBJ2-7 and V is TRBV2, with D tentatively TRBD1 (7 bases). This CDR3 is built from 13 residues. Germline assignment: CDR1 SNHLY and CDR2 FYNNEI. Trimming left V 6 bases short and J 3 bases short, with 12 bases between.

This chain uses TRBV9 with TRBJ2-5; 8 nucleotides agree with TRBD2. Per the germline V gene, CDR1 is SGDLS and CDR2 is YYNGEE. This CDR3 is built from 14 residues. With 0 bases clipped from V and 4 bases from J, the junction kept 2 bases outside the gene matches. In DNA, the CDR3 is TGTGCCAGCAGCGTAGTGGCGGGAGGAGAGACCCAGTACTTC. Translated: CASSVVAGGETQYF. The full variable domain, its missing parts supplied by reference TRBV9 and TRBJ2-5, is DSGVTQTPKHLITATGQRVTLRCSPRSGDLSVYWYQQSLDQGLQFLIQYYNGEERAKGNILERFSAQQFPDLHSELNLSSLELGDSALYFCASSVVAGGETQYFGPGTRLLVL.

This clone was seen just once. The chain recombines TRBV9 with TRBJ2-2, with TRBD2 identical over 10 bases. The length of the CDR3 is 18 residues. Unmatched junction bases numbered 9, after V lost 0 bases and J lost 4 bases. Germline V gives CDR1 SGDLS, CDR2 YYNGEE. CDR3 bases: TGTGCCAGCAGCGTAGAGGCTAGCGGGAGATGGCGCACCGGGGAGCTGTTTTTT. This translates into CASSVEASGRWRTGELFF.

The CDR3 loop reads CASSIRSGQRNQPQHF. The CDR3 nucleotides read TGTGCCAGTAGTATTCGGTCCGGACAGAGGAATCAGCCCCAGCATTTT. V usage is TRBV19 and J usage is TRBJ1-5; tentatively, D is TRBD1 (6 bases). Germline loops: CDR1 LNHDA, CDR2 SQIVND (reference sequence). Trimming took 3 bases from V and 4 from J, leaving 16 bases between them. The CDR3 has 16 residues.

The chain combines TRBV30 with TRBJ1-2; a weak D match, TRBD1 (5 bases). V shed 0 bases and J shed 7 bases, with 15 bases lying between them. This CDR3 is 14 amino acids long. Germline CDR1 reads GTSNPN; CDR2 reads SVGIG (reference sequence). CDR3 in DNA: TGTGCCTGGAGTGTAGGTGGGGGGTCATTTGGCTACACCTTC. This encodes CAWSVGGGSFGYTF.

The chain carries TRBV7-2 and TRBJ2-1; D remains unclear. CDR3 length equals 13 residues. V was pared by 4 bases and J by 2 bases, with 6 bases between. CDR1 and CDR2 from the germline V gene are SGHTA and FQGNSA. The CDR3 sequence is CASSSQTYNEQFF. The CDR3 DNA reads TGTGCCAGCAGCTCCCAGACCTACAATGAGCAGTTCTTC. Combining the CDR3 with reference TRBV7-2 and TRBJ2-1 gives the whole variable domain GAGVSQSPSNKVTEKGKDVELRCDPISGHTALYWYRQSLGQGLEFLIYFQGNSAPDKSGLPSDRFSAERTGGSVSTLTIQRTQQEDSAVYLCASSSQTYNEQFFGPGTRLTVL.

The chain joins TRBV19 to TRBJ1-4; 7 nucleotides line up with TRBD1. The CDR3 has 15 residues. Trimming cost V 9 bases and J 0 bases; bases outside gene matches: 7. The V gene's germline CDR1 is LNHDA and CDR2 SQIVND (reference sequence). CDR3: CASQDRAATNEKLFF. Here the CDR3 DNA reads TGTGCCAGCCAAGACAGGGCCGCAACTAATGAAAAACTGTTTTTT.

The chain uses TRBV4-1 and TRBJ2-4; 10 bases match TRBD1. This CDR3 region has 18 residues. V lost 0 bases, J lost 1 base, and 6 bases stayed unmatched. From germline, CDR1 is MGHRA and CDR2 YSYEKL. The CDR3 spells CASSQDRQGAWAKNIQYF. The CDR3 nucleotides are TGCGCCAGCAGCCAAGACAGACAGGGGGCGTGGGCCAAAAACATTCAGTACTTC.

The rearrangement links TRBV5-1 to TRBJ2-5; 7 bases map to TRBD2. This CDR3 is built from 13 residues. CDR1 SGHRS and CDR2 YFSETQ come from the germline V gene. After removal of 3 bases from V and 4 bases from J, the junction contained 3 bases not matched to a gene. The CDR3 region is CASSSGTIETQYF. CDR3 DNA sequence: TGCGCCAGCAGCTCCGGGACTATAGAGACCCAGTACTTC. Together with reference TRBV5-1 and TRBJ2-5, the CDR3 gives the full variable domain: KAGVTQTPRYLIKTRGQQVTLSCSPISGHRSVSWYQQTPGQGLQFLFEYFSETQRNKGNFPGRFSGRQFSNSRSEMNVSTLELGDSALYLCASSSGTIETQYFGPGTRLLVL.

For the CDR3, the DNA is TGTGCCAGCAGCTTTGCCCAGGGGGCCTATGGCTACACCTTC. This gives the protein CASSFAQGAYGYTF. The chain employs TRBV7-2 and TRBJ1-2, with 8 nucleotides matching TRBD1. CDR3 length: 14 amino acids. With V trimmed by 3 bases and J by 4 bases, 4 bases remained unmatched. Germline V lookup: CDR1 SGHTA, CDR2 FQGNSA. Full variable domain (remainder filled in from reference TRBV7-2 and TRBJ1-2): GAGVSQSPSNKVTEKGKDVELRCDPISGHTALYWYRQSLGQGLEFLIYFQGNSAPDKSGLPSDRFSAERTGGSVSTLTIQRTQQEDSAVYLCASSFAQGAYGYTFGSGTRLTVV.

The chain joins TRBV5-4 to TRBJ2-5; 12 nucleotides match TRBD2. V was clipped by 4 bases and J by 4 bases; unmatched bases: 8. The CDR3 has 16 amino acids. Germline-derived CDR1 and CDR2 are SGHNT and YYREEE (reference sequence). Here the CDR3 reads CASSRATSGSRETQYF. The CDR3 nucleotides are TGTGCCAGCAGCCGCGCGACTAGCGGGAGCCGAGAGACCCAGTACTTC.

This chain links TRBV28 with TRBJ1-2, with 11 bases fitting TRBD1. The CDR3 loop spans 15 amino acids. V shed 5 bases, J shed 3 bases, and the junction held 5 bases outside the gene matches. CDR1 and CDR2 from the germline V gene are MDHEN and SYDVKM. The CDR3 is CASSGQGAGDYGYTF. CDR3 bases: TGTGCCAGCAGTGGACAGGGGGCTGGTGACTATGGCTACACCTTC.

The chain uses TRBV15 and TRBJ2-7; 7 bases are shared with TRBD1. The germline V gene encodes CDR1 LNHNV and CDR2 YYDKDF (reference sequence). The J segment lost 4 bases and the V segment lost 0 bases, leaving 6 bases of the junction unmatched. The length of the CDR3 is 15 residues. CDR3 DNA sequence: TGTGCCACCAGCAGAGATTGTACAGGGGAGTACGAGCAGTACTTC. Amino acid sequence: CATSRDCTGEYEQYF.

This sequence joins TRBV10-3 and TRBJ1-1; tentatively, D is TRBD1 (5 bases). V was clipped by 1 base and J by 7 bases, with 10 bases between them. This CDR3 contains 13 residues. In germline, CDR1 is ENHRY, CDR2 SYGVKD. CDR3 coding DNA: TGTGCCATCAGTGAGTTCAGGGCGAATGAAGCTTTCTTT. This gives the protein CAISEFRANEAFF.

The rearrangement links TRBV6-5 to TRBJ2-5, with 9 bases that match TRBD1. The CDR3 has 13 residues. Trimming at V came to 7 bases and at J to 5 bases, leaving 5 bases not matched to a gene. Germline CDR1 and CDR2: MNHEY and SVGAGI. In DNA, the CDR3 is TGTGCCAGCACGGACAGGGGTACGGAGACCCAGTACTTC. Translation: CASTDRGTETQYF.

The genes are TRBV30 and TRBJ1-1; D perhaps matches TRBD1 (6 bases). The CDR3 has 13 amino acids. CDR1 and CDR2 (germline): GTSNPN, SVGIG (reference sequence). V was pared by 2 bases and J by 3 bases, with 10 bases between. Here the CDR3 DNA reads TGTGCCTGGAGTATAGGGGGGGACACTGAAGCTTTCTTT. It is translated as CAWSIGGDTEAFF.

The J gene is TRBJ1-5, the V gene TRBV18; 7 bases are a match to TRBD1. Germline V gives CDR1 KGHSH, CDR2 LQKENI. The V gene end was trimmed by 6 bases and the J gene end by 7 bases; junction bases not matched to a gene: 6. The CDR3 length is 13 residues. CDR3 residues: CASSPDREQPQHF. The DNA of the CDR3 is TGTGCCAGCTCCCCCGACAGGGAACAGCCCCAGCATTTT.

The rearrangement joins TRBV7-9 to TRBJ2-5; TRBD1 agrees at 9 bases. With 5 bases clipped from V and 5 bases from J, the junction kept 9 bases outside the gene matches. Germline CDR1 reads SEHNR; CDR2 reads FQNEAQ (reference sequence). The CDR3 extends over 15 amino acids. In DNA form, the CDR3 reads TGTGCCAGCAGCCAAGGGACAGGGCTCTCGGAGACCCAGTACTTC. This codes for CASSQGTGLSETQYF.

The chain couples TRBV10-3 to TRBJ2-2, with TRBD2 matching 10 bases. CDR3 length: 15 residues. Germline V lookup: CDR1 ENHRY, CDR2 SYGVKD. The J segment lost 8 bases and the V segment lost 1 base, leaving 4 bases of the junction unmatched. As DNA, the CDR3 is TGTGCCATCAGTGAGTTTCTAGCGGGAGCAGGGGAGCTGTTTTTT. Encoded protein: CAISEFLAGAGELFF.

The chain carries TRBV2 and TRBJ2-7, with 14 bases aligning to TRBD2. CDR3 size: 15 residues. Germline V gives CDR1 SNHLY, CDR2 FYNNEI. Losses at the gene ends were 8 bases for V and 4 bases for J; bases not matched to a gene: 7. The CDR3 sequence: CASGAGTSGSYEQYF. DNA for the CDR3: TGTGCCAGCGGAGCCGGGACTAGCGGGAGTTACGAGCAGTACTTC.

This chain links TRBV10-2 with TRBJ2-7; 7 nucleotides align to TRBD1. This CDR3 has 13 residues. J lost 2 bases, V lost 6 bases, and 4 bases had no gene match. CDR1 WSHSY and CDR2 SAAADI come from the germline V gene. Here the CDR3 reads CASRPGTAYEQYF. CDR3 DNA: TGCGCCAGCAGACCCGGGACAGCCTACGAGCAGTACTTC.

The chain combines TRBV2 with TRBJ2-7, with D perhaps TRBD1 (5 bases). The CDR3 has 13 residues. The V gene's germline CDR1 is SNHLY and CDR2 FYNNEI. V was trimmed by 4 bases and J by 3 bases, leaving 10 bases between them. CDR3 in amino acids: CASSVTVLYEQYF. CDR3 nucleotide sequence: TGTGCCAGCAGTGTGACAGTTCTCTACGAGCAGTACTTC.